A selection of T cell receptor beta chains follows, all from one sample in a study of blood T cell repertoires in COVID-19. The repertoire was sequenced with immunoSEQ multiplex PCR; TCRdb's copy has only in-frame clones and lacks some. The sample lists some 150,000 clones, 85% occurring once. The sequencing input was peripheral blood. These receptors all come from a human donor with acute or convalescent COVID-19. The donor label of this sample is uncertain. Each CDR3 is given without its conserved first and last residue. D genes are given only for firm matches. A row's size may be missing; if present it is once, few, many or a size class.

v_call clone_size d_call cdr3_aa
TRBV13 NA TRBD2 ASSLVAGVGNEQF
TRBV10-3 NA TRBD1 AITRTGANYGYT
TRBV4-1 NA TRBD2 ASSQEWGTSADTDTQY
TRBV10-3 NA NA AISESMGRSGGYT
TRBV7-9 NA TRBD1 ASSTGTGASPLH
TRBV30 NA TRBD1 AWSGNTPGQGFVTLH
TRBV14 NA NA ASSPWATYQETQY
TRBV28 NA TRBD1 ASSDGTASSYEQY
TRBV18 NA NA ASSPRGTNEKLF
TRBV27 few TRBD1 ASRPYLGTANTGELF
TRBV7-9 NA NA ASSSGSRDQETQY
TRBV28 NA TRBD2 ASSSAGLAGKGETQY
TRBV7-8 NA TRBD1 ASSPTGQENYGYT
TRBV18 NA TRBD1 ASSQDREAQPQH
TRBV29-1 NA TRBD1 SVPGQGNTGELF
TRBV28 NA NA ASSSPVSPGGEKLF
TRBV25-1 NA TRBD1 ASSGHRDRDYGGYT
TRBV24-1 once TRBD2 ATSDLSGPNTGELF
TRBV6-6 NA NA ASTNPVDQPQH
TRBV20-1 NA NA SASGGGDTIY
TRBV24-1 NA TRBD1 ATSDPTGAATDTQY
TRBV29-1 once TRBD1 SVRPGTGKETQY
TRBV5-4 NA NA ASSILASKELF
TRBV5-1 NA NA ASTPSEVEGGELF
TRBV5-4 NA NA ASSLAGTGNTIY
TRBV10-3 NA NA AISDPDTNRGNTIY
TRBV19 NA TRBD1 ASSTTTGGRDTEAF
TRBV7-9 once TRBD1 ASSLSWDRVEKLF
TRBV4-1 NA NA ASSQSSGLLAGELF
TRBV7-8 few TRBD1 ASSPGQGAFQPQH
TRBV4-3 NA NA ASSQGTLLNTEAF
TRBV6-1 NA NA ASSEGVGGTEAF
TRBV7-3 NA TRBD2 ASSLGLGRAGRDEQY
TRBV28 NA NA ASSSGQSYEQY
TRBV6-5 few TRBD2 ASKRDGTDTQY
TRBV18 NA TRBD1 ASSPPGTGQNTEAF
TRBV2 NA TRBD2 ASRRLAGPQETQY
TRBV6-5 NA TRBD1 ASSSWSGPGGPQH
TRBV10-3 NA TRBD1 AISPGTGEETQY
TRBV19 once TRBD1 ASWPGQGNQPQH